These 3 T cell receptor beta chains share one sample of origin, sequenced in a study of regulatory T cells in long-lasting Graves disease. Time point given: persistent/refractory GD, antithyroid drugs over 5 years with positive TRAb. Following extraction of RNA from PBMCs, that RNA was used to make the TCR library. Libraries of TCR beta came from iRepertoire HTBI primers plus Arm-PCR of CDR3 regions. MiXCR, run by TCRdb on the multiplex PCR reads, gives a single entry per CDR3 protein. This table holds a few hundred thousand distinct CDR3 sequences, roughly 21% found once. The sample was peripheral blood mononuclear cells (PBMCs), taken when the disease was refractory, from a patient treated with antithyroid drugs. The receptors shown here come from a female donor with Graves disease.

This clonotype was seen at least ten times. An end of the junction does not agree with germline; a read error may underlie this. This chain uses TRBV20-1 with TRBJ2-5; D is perhaps TRBD1 or TRBD2 (6 bases each). The CDR3 totals 13 residues. CDR1 is DFQATT, CDR2 SNEGSKA, per germline (reference sequence). The DNA for the CDR3 is TGCAGTGCTAGAGATGGGGGGCAAGGGACCCAGTACTTC. It specifies CSARDGGQGTQYF.

This clonotype was seen a few times. The chain links TRBV14 to TRBJ2-7; D is perhaps TRBD1 or TRBD2 (5 bases each). This CDR3 region has 15 residues. Germline-derived CDR1 and CDR2 are SGHDN and FVKESK. Trimming stripped 3 bases from V and 3 bases from J, with 15 bases between. The chain's CDR3 is CASSHPGTESYEQYF. CDR3 nucleotides: TGTGCCAGCAGCCATCCCGGGACCGAAAGCTACGAGCAGTACTTC. The full variable domain, completed using reference TRBV14 and TRBJ2-7, is EAGVTQFPSHSVIEKGQTVTLRCDPISGHDNLYWYRRVMGKEIKFLLHFVKESKQDESGMPNNRFLAERTGGTYSTLKVQPAELEDSGVYFCASSHPGTESYEQYFGPGTRLTVT.

This clonotype was picked up many times. The V gene is TRBV5-1, the J gene TRBJ2-7; D is unclear. The V end was cut by 3 bases, the J end by 3 bases, with 13 bases between. The germline CDR1 and CDR2 sequences are SGHRS and YFSETQ. The CDR3 is 14 amino acids. In nucleotides, the CDR3 is TGCGCCAGCAGCTCCGGAGACGCCGGCTACGAGCAGTACTTC. Encoded protein: CASSSGDAGYEQYF.